What follows are 23 T cell receptor beta chains derived from one specimen sequenced in a study of blood T cell repertoires in COVID-19 (dated by TCRdb to 2018 to 2021). The library was obtained by the immunoSEQ multiplex PCR assay. Held by TCRdb, this immuneACCESS table contains in-frame sequences only and omits some clones. Under half of the omission traces to an unresolved V gene where checked; the cause of the rest is unknown. This sample holds 250,000 or so clones; roughly 86% were observed only once. The top ten clones comprise about 0.8% of the sample. The sample consisted of peripheral blood. Receptors were obtained from a woman aged 25-40 years with acute or convalescent COVID-19.

This clone was observed a single time. This rearrangement joins TRBV6-6 to TRBJ1-2; 7 bases fit TRBD1. J lost 8 bases, V lost 4 bases, and 10 bases had no gene match. The CDR3 totals 14 residues. Germline V gene data show CDR1 as MNHNY and CDR2 as SVGAGI (reference sequence). CDR3 loop: CASSFLPGGEGYTF. CDR3 sequence (DNA): TGTGCCAGCAGTTTTCTCCCAGGGGGAGAAGGCTACACCTTC.

The rearrangement links TRBV4-1 to TRBJ1-4, with unresolved D. This CDR3 contains 19 residues. Germline CDR1 and CDR2: MGHRA and YSYEKL. V dropped 4 bases and J dropped 0 bases, with 21 bases sitting between them. For the CDR3, the DNA is TGCGCCAGCAGCCCGCGGGAGATAAGGAACGTTGCAACTAATGAAAAACTGTTTTTT. This gives the protein CASSPREIRNVATNEKLFF.

The chain carries TRBV30 and TRBJ2-7; 13 nucleotides align to TRBD2. The V gene's germline CDR1 is GTSNPN and CDR2 SVGIG (reference sequence). This CDR3 contains 15 residues. The J segment lost 4 bases and the V segment lost 4 bases, leaving 7 bases of the junction unmatched. The CDR3 DNA is TGTGCCTGGACAGCTCGACTAGCGGGAGGATACGAGCAGTACTTC. As protein: CAWTARLAGGYEQYF.

The rearrangement links TRBV7-2 to TRBJ2-6, with D uncertain. Per germline, CDR1 SGHTA and CDR2 FQGNSA. V lost 5 bases to trimming and J lost 0 bases, with 8 bases between them. The CDR3 runs 15 residues. The CDR3 spells CASSPRLSGANVLTF. The CDR3, as DNA: TGTGCCAGCAGCCCCAGGCTCTCTGGGGCCAACGTCCTGACTTTC.

The chain recombines TRBV4-1 with TRBJ2-3; no definite D call. The CDR3 loop spans 16 amino acids. The germline gives CDR1 MGHRA, CDR2 YSYEKL. Trimming left V 1 base short and J 2 bases short, with 13 bases between. CDR3 nucleotides: TGCGCCAGCAGCCAAGTTCCTAGACCAAACACAGATACGCAGTATTTT. This sequence encodes CASSQVPRPNTDTQYF.

The rearrangement links TRBV7-8 to TRBJ1-3; TRBD1 matches at 8 bases. From germline, CDR1 is SGHVS and CDR2 FQNEAQ. V lost 1 base and J lost 0; bases outside the gene matches: 2. The CDR3 has 16 residues. The CDR3: CASSLGQGASGNTIYF. DNA of the CDR3: TGTGCCAGCAGCTTAGGCCAGGGGGCCTCTGGAAACACCATATATTTT.

The chain employs TRBV9 and TRBJ1-1; 7 bases match TRBD1. The V gene's germline CDR1 is SGDLS and CDR2 YYNGEE. CDR3 length: 15 amino acids. The J segment lost 0 bases and the V segment lost 2 bases, leaving 4 bases of the junction unmatched. The CDR3 loop reads CASSVTGTLNTEAFF. The CDR3 DNA sequence: TGTGCCAGCAGCGTGACAGGGACACTGAACACTGAAGCTTTCTTT.

V gene TRBV10-3 combines with J gene TRBJ2-7; D is unclear. Germline V CDR1 and CDR2: ENHRY, SYGVKD. V was cut by 3 bases and J by 0 bases, with 9 bases left in between. This CDR3 comprises 14 residues. The CDR3 DNA sequence: TGTGCCATCAGTGATTCGAGAAGCTCCTACGAGCAGTACTTC. This gives the protein CAISDSRSSYEQYF.

The chain joins TRBV6-5 to TRBJ2-1, with D tentatively TRBD2 (5 bases). This CDR3 region has 13 residues. V lost 5 bases to trimming and J lost 9 bases, with 14 bases between them. Germline CDR1 reads MNHEY; CDR2 reads SVGAGI. Here the CDR3 DNA reads TGTGCCAGCAGTCCCGGACGTGCGGGTGAGCAGTTCTTC. As protein: CASSPGRAGEQFF.

The rearrangement uses TRBV11-2 and TRBJ2-3; D uncertain. The V and J ends lost 5 bases and 4 bases respectively, with 13 bases between them. Germline V CDR1 and CDR2: SGHAT, FQNNGV. The CDR3 loop spans 14 amino acids. CDR3 bases: TGTGCCAGCAGCCAAGCGACCCGTCCAGATACGCAGTATTTT. As protein: CASSQATRPDTQYF.

This chain joins TRBV7-6 and TRBJ1-5; D remains unclear. Germline values: CDR1 SGHVS, CDR2 FNYEAQ. V was clipped by 1 base and J by 5 bases, with 6 bases between them. The CDR3 spans 13 residues. CDR3 sequence (DNA): TGTGCCAGCAGCTTAGTGCAGGATCAGCCCCAGCATTTT. Its translation is CASSLVQDQPQHF.

This chain joins TRBV7-2 and TRBJ2-1; 13 bases are shared with TRBD2. Germline V gene sequence: CDR1 SGHTA, CDR2 FQGNSA. V dropped 5 bases and J dropped 6; count of bases not matched to a gene: 7. This CDR3 has 16 amino acids. The CDR3 DNA is TGTGCCAGCAGCCAACTAGCGGGAGGGCCGTCCAATGAGCAGTTCTTC. Translating gives CASSQLAGGPSNEQFF. Looking up the rest from reference TRBV7-2 and TRBJ2-1 gives the full variable domain: GAGVSQSPSNKVTEKGKDVELRCDPISGHTALYWYRQSLGQGLEFLIYFQGNSAPDKSGLPSDRFSAERTGGSVSTLTIQRTQQEDSAVYLCASSQLAGGPSNEQFFGPGTRLTVL.

V is TRBV10-3 and J is TRBJ1-5; TRBD1 aligns across 8 bases. Germline CDR1 is ENHRY and CDR2 is SYGVKD. Trimming took 11 bases from V and 9 from J; bases not matched to a gene: 15. CDR3 length: 14 amino acids. Here the CDR3 reads CASRETGAASPQHF. Here the CDR3 DNA reads TGTGCCTCACGCGAGACAGGGGCGGCGTCGCCCCAGCATTTT.

This rearrangement joins TRBV6-5 to TRBJ1-4; possibly TRBD1 for D (5 bases). This CDR3 region has 15 residues. Germline-derived CDR1 and CDR2 are MNHEY and SVGAGI. V lost 11 bases, J lost 0 bases, and 16 bases lay in between. The CDR3 is CASRPIRATNEKLFF. As DNA, the CDR3 is TGTGCCTCGCGCCCTATCAGGGCAACTAATGAAAAACTGTTTTTT.

The V and J genes are TRBV6-1 and TRBJ1-1; D call uncertain. The CDR3 covers 14 residues. Per the germline V gene, CDR1 is MNHNS and CDR2 is SASEGT. Trimming cost V 1 base and J 1 base, with 7 bases left between them. DNA for the CDR3: TGTGCCAGCAGTGAAGGACTAGGGAACACTGAAGCTTTCTTT. It is translated as CASSEGLGNTEAFF.

The gene calls are TRBV11-3 and TRBJ2-7; 7 bases align to TRBD1. J gave up 6 bases and V 4 bases, and 6 bases lay outside the gene matches. The CDR3 spans 13 residues. The V gene's germline CDR1 is SGHNT and CDR2 YENEEA. CDR3: CASSSTGPAEQYF. In DNA, the CDR3 is TGTGCCAGCAGCTCGACAGGGCCTGCCGAGCAGTACTTC.

The chain uses TRBV18 and TRBJ2-7; 8 bases match TRBD1. The V gene end was trimmed by 4 bases and the J gene end by 7 bases; junction bases not matched to a gene: 3. The CDR3 sequence is 12 residues long. Per germline, CDR1 KGHSH and CDR2 LQKENI. The CDR3 DNA sequence: TGTGCCAGCTCACGGACAGGGAAAGAGCAGTACTTC. Encoded protein: CASSRTGKEQYF. The variable domain in full, completed from reference TRBV18 and TRBJ2-7, reads NAGVMQNPRHLVRRRGQEARLRCSPMKGHSHVYWYRQLPEEGLKFMVYLQKENIIDESGMPKERFSAEFPKEGPSILRIQQVVRGDSAAYFCASSRTGKEQYFGPGTRLTVT.

The chain has TRBV4-1 and TRBJ1-4, with 7 bases identical to TRBD1. From germline, CDR1 is MGHRA and CDR2 YSYEKL. CDR3 length equals 16 residues. V was clipped by 1 base and J by 5 bases; unmatched bases: 7. This chain's CDR3 is CASSQVRDSQNEKLFF. As DNA, the CDR3 is TGCGCCAGCAGCCAAGTCCGGGACAGCCAAAATGAAAAACTGTTTTTT.

The chain recombines TRBV20-1 with TRBJ2-3; 7 positions match TRBD2. The length of the CDR3 is 15 residues. Germline V gene sequence: CDR1 DFQATT, CDR2 SNEGSKA (reference sequence). Losses at the gene ends were 3 bases for V and 3 bases for J; bases not matched to a gene: 9. The CDR3 protein is CSASVVGTTTDTQYF. The CDR3 DNA sequence: TGCAGTGCTAGTGTCGTAGGGACTACAACAGATACGCAGTATTTT.

The V gene is TRBV12-3 or TRBV12-4, the J gene TRBJ1-6, with D hard to call. The length of the CDR3 is 13 residues. With 1 base removed from V and 6 bases from J, the gap between germline ends came to 4 bases. The CDR3 reads CASSLDSNSPLHF. The CDR3 DNA sequence: TGTGCCAGCAGTTTAGACAGTAATTCACCCCTCCACTTT.

The chain employs TRBV7-6 and TRBJ2-7; D might be TRBD2 (5 bases). CDR3 length: 16 residues. Germline loops: CDR1 SGHVS, CDR2 FNYEAQ. Trimming shortened V by 4 bases and J by 4 bases, and 20 bases separated the two germline ends. The DNA of the CDR3 is TGTGCCAGCAGCTCCCCCCCAGAGCGGCCTCTGTACGAGCAGTACTTC. This gives the protein CASSSPPERPLYEQYF.

This sequence joins TRBV5-1 and TRBJ2-2; tentatively, D is TRBD2 (6 bases). Germline V gene lookup returns CDR1 SGHRS and CDR2 YFSETQ. The V end lost 4 bases, the J end lost 0 bases, and 13 bases lay between the germline ends. The CDR3 totals 16 residues. In DNA, the CDR3 is TGCGCCAGCAGCCTAATGACTAGGGCGAACACCGGGGAGCTGTTTTTT. Residues: CASSLMTRANTGELFF.

The chain links TRBV7-3 to TRBJ2-1; perhaps TRBD2 as D (6 bases). V dropped 5 bases and J dropped 9 bases, with 17 bases sitting between them. The CDR3 has 14 residues. Per germline, CDR1 SGHTA and CDR2 FQGTGA. The CDR3 DNA follows: TGTGCCAGCAGCCCGGGACTGGCCTTGGGTGAGCAGTTCTTC. Encoded protein: CASSPGLALGEQFF.